A single TCR beta chain is shown here with its context. Its target is unknown. The data stem from a study of cytomegalovirus exposure and HLA in healthy donors. The method was immunoSEQ multiplex PCR; TCRdb's version includes in-frame clones alone and lacks a portion of them. The sample consists of roughly 200,000 clones, approximately 78% of them appearing once. Overall study findings and caveats: The CMV antigen specificity of a few CMV-associated chains was confirmed through in vitro analysis.

With V trimmed by 4 bases and J by 4 bases, 9 bases remained unmatched. Germline V gene data show CDR1 as SGHNT and CDR2 as YYREEE (reference sequence). The CDR3 runs 16 residues. The sequenced sample was PBMCs. This chain joins TRBV5-4 and TRBJ2-3; 10 nucleotides agree with TRBD2. This receptor was identified in a woman aged 25 to 39 in good health and CMV-seronegative. The CDR3 sequence is CASSPTSGWSADTQYF. In DNA form, the CDR3 reads TGTGCCAGCAGCCCGACTAGCGGGTGGAGCGCAGATACGCAGTATTTT. Together with reference TRBV5-4 and TRBJ2-3, the CDR3 gives the full variable domain: ETGVTQSPTHLIKTRGQQVTLRCSSQSGHNTVSWYQQALGQGPQFIFQYYREEENGRGNFPPRFSGLQFPNYSSELNVNALELDDSALYLCASSPTSGWSADTQYFGPGTRLTVL.